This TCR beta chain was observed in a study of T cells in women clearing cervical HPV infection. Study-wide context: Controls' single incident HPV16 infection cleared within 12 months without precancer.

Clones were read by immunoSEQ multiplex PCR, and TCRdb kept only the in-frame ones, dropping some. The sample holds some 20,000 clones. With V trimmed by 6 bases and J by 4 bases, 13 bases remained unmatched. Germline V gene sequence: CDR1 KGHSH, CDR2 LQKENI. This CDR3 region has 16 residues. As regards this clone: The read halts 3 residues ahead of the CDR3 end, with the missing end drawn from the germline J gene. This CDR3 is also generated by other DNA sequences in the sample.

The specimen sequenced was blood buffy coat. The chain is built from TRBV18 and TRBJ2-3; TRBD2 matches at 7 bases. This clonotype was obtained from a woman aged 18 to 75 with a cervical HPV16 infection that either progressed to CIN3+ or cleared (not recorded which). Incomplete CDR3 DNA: TGTGCCAGCTCGCCTCAGCCGACTAGCAGGGCAGATACG. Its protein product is CASSPQPTSRADT. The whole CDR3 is CASSPQPTSRADTQYF.